This T cell receptor (beta chain) came from a study of CD8+ T cells in alopecia areata. Notes on the study in general: Sequence data from scalp samples additionally include resident alphabeta T cells of normal skin.

The treatment was: oral pan-JAK inhibitor, 5-10 mg twice daily. Patients with alopecia areata provided lesional scalp punch biopsies as well as peripheral blood. PBMCs provided sorted CD4+ and CD8+ T cells. This clone was detected many times. What it binds is not known. The CDR3 spans 15 residues. J lost 2 bases, V lost 4 bases, and 5 bases had no gene match. CDR1 and CDR2 from the germline V gene are MNHEY and SVGAGI. TCR sequencing used cDNA made by reverse transcription of extracted RNA. Method: immunoSEQ multiplex PCR; TCRdb's copy keeps in-frame clones and lacks some. This table holds 100,000 or so clones, around 60% found once.

The chain joins TRBV6-5 to TRBJ2-3; 8 nucleotides match TRBD1. This clonotype was sampled from a human donor with alopecia areata. The sample in question was CD8+ T cells sorted from blood, obtained between weeks 55 and 65, from a patient treated with tofacitinib. CDR3 bases: TGTGCCAGCAGTTTCGGGACAGGCTCCACAGATACGCAGTATTTT. It specifies CASSFGTGSTDTQYF.